These 2 T cell receptor beta chains were sequenced from one sample in a study of shared clonotypes between healthy human individuals. Naive CD8 cells comprised CD45RO-negative, CCR7-positively selected cells, excluding terminally differentiated effector memory CD45RA+ cells. Sequenced by immunoSEQ multiplex PCR; TCRdb stores in-frame clones only, minus some. The data contain around 1.9 million clones, 85% to 95% of them singletons. The sample consisted of naive CD8+ T cells from PBMCs. The source of these receptors is a man between 18 and 29 years old in good health. Some clones in this sample may be carry-over from other donors' samples.

This clone was recorded once. As DNA, the CDR3 is TGTGCCAGCAGCTATAATCCGGGACTAGCGGGAGTCGGGGAGCTGTTTTTT. Its translation: CASSYNPGLAGVGELFF. This chain links TRBV7-6 with TRBJ2-2, with TRBD2 matching 14 bases. V shed 4 bases and J 7 bases; nucleotides not matched to a gene: 8. The CDR3 has 17 residues. From germline, CDR1 is SGHVS and CDR2 FNYEAQ.

J is TRBJ1-5 and V is TRBV5-6; tentative D call: TRBD1 (6 bases). Trimming removed 5 bases from V and 5 bases from J, with 14 bases in between. Germline lookup yields CDR1 SGHDT and CDR2 YYEEEE. The CDR3 has 14 amino acids. CDR3 sequence: CASSIGGGYQPQHF. The DNA for the CDR3 is TGTGCCAGCAGTATTGGGGGCGGTTATCAGCCCCAGCATTTT.